The 7 T cell receptor beta chains in this list originate from one sample, sequenced in a study of CD8+ T cells in alopecia areata. Sequencing relied on a cDNA template that was reverse transcribed from extracted RNA. Here immunoSEQ multiplex PCR was the method, and the copy in TCRdb shows in-frame clones only, minus some. The data show around 98,000 clones, with around 44% seen just once and approximately 0.79% held by the top ten. Sequences were obtained from CD4+ T cells sorted from blood. All receptors derive from a human donor with alopecia areata.

V usage is TRBV4-1 and J usage is TRBJ1-1, with D possibly being TRBD1 (5 bases). The germline CDR1 and CDR2 sequences are MGHRA and YSYEKL. CDR3 length: 15 amino acids. V lost 0 bases and J lost 4, with 12 bases in between. CDR3 amino acids: CASSQEARGGTEAFF. Here the CDR3 DNA reads TGCGCCAGCAGCCAAGAAGCGAGGGGAGGCACTGAAGCTTTCTTT.

This clone was counted only a few times. This same CDR3 is encoded by further DNA sequences in the sample. The rearrangement uses TRBV15 and TRBJ2-6; D is uncertain. The V and J ends lost 5 bases and 0 bases respectively, with 2 bases between them. This CDR3 has 13 residues. Per the germline V gene, CDR1 is LNHNV and CDR2 is YYDKDF (reference sequence). CDR3 sequence: CATSSSGANVLTF. In DNA form, the CDR3 reads TGTGCCACCAGCTCCTCTGGGGCCAACGTCCTGACTTTC.

This clone was counted once. Other nucleotide sequences from this sample produce the same CDR3. The chain is built from TRBV30 and TRBJ1-5; D is ambiguous. The CDR3 length is 13 residues. Trimming shortened V by 3 bases and J by 3 bases, and 9 bases separated the two germline ends. The germline V gene encodes CDR1 GTSNPN and CDR2 SVGIG (reference sequence). The CDR3, as DNA: TGTGCCTGGAGCGCAGGAAACAATCAGCCCCAGCATTTT. Translating gives CAWSAGNNQPQHF.

The chain recombines TRBV11-2 with TRBJ2-5; no definite D call. Deletions cut 3 bases from V and 3 bases from J, with 5 bases between. The germline V gene has CDR1 SGHAT and CDR2 FQNNGV. The CDR3 loop spans 12 amino acids. CDR3 nucleotides: TGTGCCAGCAGCTTCGGTGAAGAGACCCAGTACTTC. This codes for CASSFGEETQYF.

This chain uses TRBV29-1 with TRBJ2-3, with a possible D match to TRBD2 (5 bases). CDR1 SQVTM and CDR2 ANQGSEA come from the germline V gene. The V and J ends lost 4 bases and 2 bases respectively, with 10 bases between them. The CDR3 is 13 residues long. The CDR3 nucleotides read TGCAGCGTTGCCGGGGTTACCACAGATACGCAGTATTTT. This codes for CSVAGVTTDTQYF.

This clone was detected only a few times. This chain joins TRBV2 and TRBJ2-7; D uncertain. Germline CDR1 reads SNHLY; CDR2 reads FYNNEI. The CDR3 runs 11 residues. Trimming pared 6 bases from V and 3 bases from J, leaving 6 bases between. The CDR3 region is CASRGHYEQYF. The CDR3 nucleotides are TGTGCCAGCAGGGGCCACTACGAGCAGTACTTC. Combining the CDR3 with reference TRBV2 and TRBJ2-7 gives the whole variable domain EPEVTQTPSHQVTQMGQEVILRCVPISNHLYFYWYRQILGQKVEFLVSFYNNEISEKSEIFDDQFSVERPDGSNFTLKIRSTKLEDSAMYFCASRGHYEQYFGPGTRLTVT.

V gene TRBV30 combines with J gene TRBJ2-7; D is possibly TRBD2 (7 bases). Trimming took 3 bases from V and 4 from J, leaving 25 bases between them. This CDR3 contains 17 residues. CDR1 and CDR2 (germline): GTSNPN, SVGIG (reference sequence). CDR3 in DNA: TGTGCCTGGAGGGGACCTTTGGCTCAGGGGCGGGGGTACGAGCAGTACTTC. Translated: CAWRGPLAQGRGYEQYF. Filled out from reference TRBV30 and TRBJ2-7, the complete variable domain reads SQTIHQWPATLVQPVGSPLSLECTVEGTSNPNLYWYRQAAGRGLQLLFYSVGIGQISSEVPQNLSASRPQDRQFILSSKKLLLSDSGFYLCAWRGPLAQGRGYEQYFGPGTRLTVT.